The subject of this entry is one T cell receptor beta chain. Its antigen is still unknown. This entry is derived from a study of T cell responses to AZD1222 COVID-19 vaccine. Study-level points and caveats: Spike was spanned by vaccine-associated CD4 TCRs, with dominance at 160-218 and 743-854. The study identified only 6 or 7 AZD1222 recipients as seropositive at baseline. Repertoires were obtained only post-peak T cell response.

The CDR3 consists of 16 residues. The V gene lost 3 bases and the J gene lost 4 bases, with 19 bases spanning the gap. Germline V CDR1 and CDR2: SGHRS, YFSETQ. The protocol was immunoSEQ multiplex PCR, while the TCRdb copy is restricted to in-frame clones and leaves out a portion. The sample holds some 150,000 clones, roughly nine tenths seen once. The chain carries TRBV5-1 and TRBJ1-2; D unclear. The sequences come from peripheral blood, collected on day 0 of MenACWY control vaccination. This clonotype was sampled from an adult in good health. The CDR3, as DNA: TGCGCCAGCAGCTCATATTCGGGCTCCCTCGGCTATGGCTACACCTTC. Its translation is CASSSYSGSLGYGYTF.